This entry is about one T cell receptor beta chain. Its specificity is unknown. This specimen comes from a study of T-cell reconstitution after alpha-beta-depleted transplantation in children. Unique molecular identifiers were used in preparing the TCRbeta library. TCRdb recomputed calls from the PCR reads with MiXCR, one row per CDR3 protein. The repertoire holds hundreds of thousands of distinct CDR3 sequences, with approximately 17% as singletons. The CDR3 is made up of 14 amino acids. V lost 5 bases, J lost 9 bases, and 17 bases lay in between. General study findings and limits: Several hundred graft clones that had expanded were reportedly the source of alpha-beta T cells about two months after transplant.

This material consisted of PBMCs, mostly from graft donor cells, taken 360 days after TCRalphabeta/CD19-depleted stem cell transplant. The chain has TRBV12-3 or TRBV12-4 and TRBJ2-1; D may be TRBD2 (6 bases). The source is a male patient between 2 and 10 years old who had a stem cell transplant for acute lymphoblastic leukemia, so the T cells may come from the graft donor. The CDR3 is CASSPGLSFGEQFF. CDR3 nucleotides: TGTGCCAGCAGTCCGGGACTCTCCTTTGGTGAGCAGTTCTTC.